These 11 T cell receptor beta chains originate from one sample sequenced in a study of post-analysis software for immune sequencing data. General study results and limits: Patients showed TRBV5-6, TRBV5-1 and TRBV20-1 among four to six TRBV segments more frequent than in controls.

These receptors lack a known antigen. TCR beta cDNA libraries included unique molecular identifiers. MiXCR, applied by TCRdb to the PCR reads, yields one record per CDR3 protein. The data hold 250,000 to 300,000 distinct CDR3 sequences, with around 34% observed a single time. The specimen was blood. The receptors shown here come from a girl between 5 and 17 years old with multiple sclerosis.

About this clonotype: A read error may explain this, as a much larger clone is one base away. This chain uses TRBV27 with TRBJ2-5; D remains ambiguous. Germline V gene lookup returns CDR1 MNHEY and CDR2 SMNVEV (reference sequence). This CDR3 comprises 13 residues. CDR3 loop: CASSWSPKEAQYF. DNA of the CDR3: TGTGCCAGCAGTTGGAGCCCCAAAGAGGCCCAGTACTTC.

In this sample, this clonotype turned up once. J is TRBJ1-2 and V is TRBV5-6, with D possibly TRBD1 on 5 matching bases. Germline CDR1 reads SGHDT; CDR2 reads YYEEEE. The V end lost 4 bases, the J end lost 2 bases, and 18 bases lay between the germline ends. This CDR3 has 16 residues. CDR3 loop: CASSPRPGRANYGYTF. CDR3 DNA sequence: TGTGCCAGCAGCCCCCGCCCGGGCAGGGCAAACTATGGCTACACCTTC.

This chain connects TRBV12-3 or TRBV12-4 to TRBJ1-1, with D maybe TRBD1 (5 bases). CDR3 size: 11 residues. The V end was cut by 6 bases, the J end by 13 bases, with 15 bases between. CDR3 protein: CASRNQGIGFF. The CDR3 region has the DNA TGTGCCAGCAGGAATCAGGGTATAGGTTTCTTT.

This chain joins TRBV5-1 and TRBJ2-2, with TRBD1 matching over 7 bases. Losses at the gene ends were 2 bases for V and 7 bases for J; bases not matched to a gene: 8. Germline V gene sequence: CDR1 SGHRS, CDR2 YFSETQ. This CDR3 contains 15 residues. Here the CDR3 reads CASSLTGAEGGELFF. CDR3 nucleotides: TGCGCCAGCAGCTTAACAGGGGCAGAAGGCGGGGAGCTGTTTTTT.

This clonotype showed up many times. V usage is TRBV28 and J usage is TRBJ1-4, with TRBD1 identical over 10 bases. The CDR3 contains 15 residues. Germline CDR1 reads MDHEN; CDR2 reads SYDVKM. Trimming removed 5 bases from V and 8 bases from J; junction bases left unmatched: 8. In DNA form, the CDR3 reads TGTGCCAGCAGTCGGACAGGGGGTCGAGAGGAAAAACTGTTTTTT. The encoded protein is CASSRTGGREEKLFF.

This clonotype was counted ten times or more. CDR3 DNA: TGCGCCAGCAGCCAAGACGAGGCAGTGAACTATGGCTACACCTTC. Translating it yields CASSQDEAVNYGYTF. The chain carries TRBV4-1 and TRBJ1-2, with no clear D. CDR3 length equals 15 residues. CDR1 MGHRA and CDR2 YSYEKL come from the germline V gene. The V end was cut by 0 bases, the J end by 2 bases, with 10 bases between.

This clonotype was counted many times. The V and J genes are TRBV5-1 and TRBJ2-1; the D is unclear. CDR1 is SGHRS, CDR2 YFSETQ, per germline. V was shortened by 0 bases and J by 6 bases, with 13 bases between the two germline ends. This CDR3 has 15 amino acids. CDR3 sequence reads: CASSLGGPHPNEQFF. The CDR3 region has the DNA TGCGCCAGCAGCTTGGGCGGCCCCCATCCCAATGAGCAGTTCTTC. Using reference TRBV5-1 and TRBJ2-1 for the parts outside the CDR3, the full variable domain is KAGVTQTPRYLIKTRGQQVTLSCSPISGHRSVSWYQQTPGQGLQFLFEYFSETQRNKGNFPGRFSGRQFSNSRSEMNVSTLELGDSALYLCASSLGGPHPNEQFFGPGTRLTVL.

The chain couples TRBV5-5 to TRBJ2-1; TRBD2 might be the D (5 bases). Trimming stripped 4 bases from V and 13 bases from J, with 18 bases between. Germline values: CDR1 SGHKS, CDR2 YYEKEE (reference sequence). CDR3 length: 13 residues. The chain's CDR3 is CASSPGSQETQFF. The CDR3 region has the DNA TGTGCCAGCAGCCCGGGATCCCAAGAGACCCAGTTCTTC.

This clonotype was counted between two and nine times. The rearrangement joins TRBV29-1 to TRBJ1-1; D not resolved. The CDR3 loop spans 11 amino acids. The V end was cut by 7 bases, the J end by 1 base, with 7 bases between. The germline gives CDR1 SQVTM, CDR2 ANQGSEA. The CDR3, as DNA: TGCAGCGCTACGACGAACACTGAAGCTTTCTTT. Its protein product is CSATTNTEAFF.

This chain links TRBV12-3 or TRBV12-4 with TRBJ2-1; D unclear. The CDR3 totals 16 residues. Trimming took off 5 bases at V and 6 bases at J, with 20 bases between the two ends. The CDR3 reads CASSHPRLGTGNEQFF. As DNA, the CDR3 is TGTGCCAGCAGTCACCCTCGACTGGGAACGGGCAATGAGCAGTTCTTC.

V and J are TRBV20-1 and TRBJ1-1, with TRBD1 matching over 7 bases. This CDR3 spans 15 amino acids. Germline loops: CDR1 DFQATT, CDR2 SNEGSKA (reference sequence). Trimming cost V 3 bases and J 3 bases; bases outside gene matches: 10. The CDR3 sequence is CSARWDRASYTEAFF. CDR3 DNA sequence: TGCAGTGCTAGGTGGGACAGAGCATCGTACACTGAAGCTTTCTTT.